Shown below are 16 T cell receptor beta chains from a single sample sequenced in a study of blood T cell repertoires in COVID-19. Using immunoSEQ multiplex PCR, the repertoire was profiled, and TCRdb retains in-frame clones only, with some absent. This table has about 29,000 clones, 70% to 85% appearing once. Sequencing was carried out using peripheral blood. These receptors came from an elderly man with active or convalescent COVID-19.

The CDR3 DNA follows: TGTGCCAGCAGCTTGCAACTAGCGGGAGGCACAGATACGCAGTATTTT. It translates to CASSLQLAGGTDTQYF. The genes are TRBV5-4 and TRBJ2-3, with TRBD2 identical over 11 bases. Germline lookup yields CDR1 SGHNT and CDR2 YYREEE (reference sequence). The ends lost 1 base at V and 1 base at J; junction bases unmatched: 2. There are 16 residues in the CDR3.

The rearrangement uses TRBV5-1 and TRBJ2-3; D might be TRBD1 (6 bases). Germline V lookup: CDR1 SGHRS, CDR2 YFSETQ. This CDR3 region has 15 residues. Between the trimmed V and J ends, which lost 0 bases and 2 bases, there was a span of 10 bases. CDR3 bases: TGCGCCAGCAGCTTGGCAGGGGCGTCCACAGATACGCAGTATTTT. Translated: CASSLAGASTDTQYF.

The genes are TRBV25-1 and TRBJ2-1; 11 bases map to TRBD2. Germline V gives CDR1 MGHDK, CDR2 SYGVNS. CDR3 length: 15 amino acids. V lost 3 bases, J lost 7 bases, and 5 bases stayed unmatched. The CDR3 loop reads CASSDSGRAGNEQFF. CDR3 sequence (DNA): TGTGCCAGCAGTGATAGCGGGAGGGCTGGAAATGAGCAGTTCTTC.

The chain couples TRBV27 to TRBJ1-4; D might be TRBD1 (5 bases). The germline V gene encodes CDR1 MNHEY and CDR2 SMNVEV (reference sequence). V was trimmed by 1 base and J by 5 bases, leaving 11 bases between them. This CDR3 has 15 amino acids. DNA of the CDR3: TGTGCCAGCAGTTTATTTGGGGGAGGGAATGAAAAACTGTTTTTT. It yields the protein CASSLFGGGNEKLFF.

The chain recombines TRBV29-1 with TRBJ2-7; 9 bases are shared with TRBD1. Trimming at V came to 3 bases and at J to 4 bases, leaving 7 bases not matched to a gene. Germline V CDR1 and CDR2: SQVTM, ANQGSEA. The length of the CDR3 is 14 residues. The CDR3: CSVDNRGLGYEQYF. For the CDR3, the DNA is TGCAGCGTTGATAACAGGGGGCTTGGGTACGAGCAGTACTTC.

The chain uses TRBV12-3 or TRBV12-4 and TRBJ1-2; D possibly corresponds to TRBD1 (5 bases). The CDR3 has 13 residues. V lost 3 bases to trimming and J lost 8 bases, with 13 bases between them. The CDR3 DNA reads TGTGCCAGCAGTTTCACCAGGGCCGGGGGCTACACCTTC. This translates into CASSFTRAGGYTF.

The genes are TRBV11-1 and TRBJ2-5; the D gene is possibly TRBD1 (5 bases). The CDR3 length is 14 residues. The germline V gene has CDR1 SGHAT and CDR2 FQDESV (reference sequence). V gave up 5 bases and J gave up 0 bases, with 10 bases separating them. Written as DNA, the CDR3 is TGTGCCAGCAGCCAAGGACAAAACCAAGAGACCCAGTACTTC. Residues: CASSQGQNQETQYF.

The rearrangement uses TRBV24-1 and TRBJ2-5; the match to TRBD2 covers 8 bases. Germline lookup yields CDR1 KGHDR and CDR2 SFDVKD. The V segment lost 4 bases and the J segment 7 bases; nucleotides outside the gene matches: 13. The CDR3 spans 16 residues. The CDR3 DNA follows: TGTGCCACCAGTGACCAACATCGTAGCGGGACACCGACCCAGTACTTC. It encodes CATSDQHRSGTPTQYF.

The chain recombines TRBV7-3 with TRBJ2-1, with D unresolved. The CDR3 loop spans 13 amino acids. Germline CDR1 and CDR2: SGHTA and FQGTGA. V was pared by 2 bases and J by 6 bases, with 8 bases between. The CDR3 loop is CASSLQSGNEQFF. CDR3 DNA sequence: TGTGCCAGCAGCTTACAATCCGGCAATGAGCAGTTCTTC. Together with reference TRBV7-3 and TRBJ2-1, the CDR3 gives the full variable domain: GAGVSQTPSNKVTEKGKYVELRCDPISGHTALYWYRQSLGQGPEFLIYFQGTGAADDSGLPNDRFFAVRPEGSVSTLKIQRTERGDSAVYLCASSLQSGNEQFFGPGTRLTVL.

The chain recombines TRBV4-2 with TRBJ2-1, with D possibly being TRBD2 (5 bases). The V end was cut by 0 bases, the J end by 3 bases, with 12 bases between. The CDR3 is made up of 16 amino acids. Looked up from germline, CDR1 is LGHNA and CDR2 is YNFKEQ. This CDR3 is CASSQDPAGYYNEQFF. The CDR3 DNA reads TGTGCCAGCAGCCAAGATCCGGCGGGCTACTACAATGAGCAGTTCTTC.

The chain is built from TRBV7-2 and TRBJ2-1; 7 positions agree with TRBD1. Germline assignment: CDR1 SGHTA and CDR2 FQGNSA. V trimming: 2 bases; J trimming: 7 bases; junction bases outside the gene matches: 5. This CDR3 contains 14 residues. The CDR3 nucleotides are TGTGCCAGCAGCTTAACCAGGGGGTCGAATGAGCAGTTCTTC. Translated: CASSLTRGSNEQFF. The variable domain in full, with the rest retrieved from reference TRBV7-2 and TRBJ2-1, is GAGVSQSPSNKVTEKGKDVELRCDPISGHTALYWYRQSLGQGLEFLIYFQGNSAPDKSGLPSDRFSAERTGGSVSTLTIQRTQQEDSAVYLCASSLTRGSNEQFFGPGTRLTVL.

The V gene is TRBV6-5, the J gene TRBJ2-5, with D possibly TRBD2 on 6 matching bases. The length of the CDR3 is 13 residues. V was pared by 6 bases and J by 7 bases, with 15 bases between. Per germline, CDR1 MNHEY and CDR2 SVGAGI. This CDR3 reads CASRLINGGTQYF. The CDR3 DNA sequence: TGTGCCAGCAGACTTATTAACGGGGGGACCCAGTACTTC.

This rearrangement joins TRBV6-5 to TRBJ1-5; TRBD1 aligns across 8 bases. Trimming cost V 0 bases and J 7 bases; bases outside gene matches: 5. This CDR3 region has 15 residues. Germline V gene data show CDR1 as MNHEY and CDR2 as SVGAGI. CDR3 sequence (DNA): TGTGCCAGCAGTTACTCCGGACAGGGTAGGCAGCCCCAGCATTTT. Its translation: CASSYSGQGRQPQHF.

The chain is built from TRBV5-1 and TRBJ2-2; 7 nucleotides match TRBD1. Trimming cost V 4 bases and J 7 bases; bases outside gene matches: 7. This CDR3 has 14 amino acids. CDR1 is SGHRS, CDR2 YFSETQ, per germline. This CDR3 is CASSPRGQDGELFF. CDR3 nucleotides: TGCGCCAGCAGCCCGAGGGGGCAAGACGGGGAGCTGTTTTTT.

V and J are TRBV27 and TRBJ2-1, with TRBD2 identical over 8 bases. The CDR3 has 14 amino acids. The V segment lost 2 bases and the J segment 7 bases; nucleotides outside the gene matches: 4. Per germline, CDR1 MNHEY and CDR2 SMNVEV (reference sequence). CDR3 DNA sequence: TGTGCCAGCAGTTTAACTAGCGGAACGAATGAGCAGTTCTTC. Its translation: CASSLTSGTNEQFF.

This chain joins TRBV7-9 and TRBJ1-2; TRBD1 might be the D (5 bases). The CDR3 consists of 14 residues. The germline gives CDR1 SEHNR, CDR2 FQNEAQ (reference sequence). V was cut by 10 bases and J by 5 bases, with 20 bases left in between. Written as DNA, the CDR3 is TGTGCCACCCGGAAGAGTGACAGAAAATATGGCTACACCTTC. Amino acids: CATRKSDRKYGYTF.